The 20 T cell receptor beta chains listed next were all sequenced from one sample in a study of T-cell reconstitution after alpha-beta-depleted transplantation in children. For TCRbeta, the library was prepared with unique molecular identifiers. In TCRdb, the PCR reads were re-called with MiXCR into one record per CDR3 protein. The table shows about 870,000 distinct CDR3 sequences, with roughly 15% occurring only once. Sequencing was performed on PBMCs, mostly from graft donor cells, taken 360 days after TCRalphabeta/CD19-depleted stem cell transplant. These receptors were obtained from a male patient aged 10 to 17 who had a stem cell transplant for acute lymphoblastic leukemia, so the T cells may come from the graft donor.

The chain uses TRBV3-1 and TRBJ1-3; TRBD1 matches 7 bases. The junction had 10 bases not matched to a gene; V was cut back by 10 bases and J by 7 bases. This CDR3 has 13 amino acids. The germline gives CDR1 LGHDT, CDR2 YNNKEL (reference sequence). CDR3 nucleotide sequence: TGTGCCATCAGGCAGACAGGGAGGAACACCATATATTTT. Translated, it gives CAIRQTGRNTIYF.

This clonotype has ten or more counts. The chain links TRBV10-3 to TRBJ2-3; no clear D. The length of the CDR3 is 15 residues. Germline V gene data show CDR1 as ENHRY and CDR2 as SYGVKD. V was trimmed by 8 bases and J by 2 bases, leaving 17 bases between them. The CDR3 DNA is TGTGCCATCGGGAATGAGCTTCTCTACACAGATACGCAGTATTTT. It codes for CAIGNELLYTDTQYF.

The genes are TRBV5-1 and TRBJ2-2; TRBD1 agrees at 7 bases. The germline V gene encodes CDR1 SGHRS and CDR2 YFSETQ. This CDR3 comprises 17 residues. The ends lost 3 bases at V and 3 bases at J; junction bases unmatched: 11. The CDR3 region is CASSSLTGVYDTGELFF. The DNA of the CDR3 is TGCGCCAGCAGCTCGCTAACAGGGGTTTACGACACCGGGGAGCTGTTTTTT. Looking up the rest from reference TRBV5-1 and TRBJ2-2 gives the full variable domain: KAGVTQTPRYLIKTRGQQVTLSCSPISGHRSVSWYQQTPGQGLQFLFEYFSETQRNKGNFPGRFSGRQFSNSRSEMNVSTLELGDSALYLCASSSLTGVYDTGELFFGEGSRLTVL.

This clonotype was seen once. The chain uses TRBV6-1 and TRBJ1-1, with D uncertain. CDR1 is MNHNS, CDR2 SASEGT, per germline. CDR3 length: 14 residues. Trimming cost V 4 bases and J 5 bases, with 14 bases left between them. DNA of the CDR3: TGTGCCAGCAGTGCGACGAGAGAAACTACTGAAGCTTTCTTT. Residues: CASSATRETTEAFF.

The chain joins TRBV10-3 to TRBJ2-1; 12 bases are shared with TRBD2. Germline-derived CDR1 and CDR2 are ENHRY and SYGVKD. There are 14 residues in the CDR3. The V and J ends lost 6 bases and 8 bases, in that order; junction bases with no gene match: 5. This chain's CDR3 is CAIRPSGRGDEQFF. The DNA of the CDR3 is TGTGCCATCAGACCTAGCGGGAGGGGAGATGAGCAGTTCTTC.

There are a few counts of this clonotype. J is TRBJ1-2 and V is TRBV27; 8 bases are a match to TRBD1. This CDR3 has 13 residues. Germline CDR1 and CDR2: MNHEY and SMNVEV (reference sequence). Germline trimming cut 4 bases from V and 5 bases from J; bases unmatched to any gene: 3. Here the CDR3 reads CASSYRGGYGYTF. The CDR3 DNA sequence: TGTGCCAGCAGTTACAGGGGGGGATATGGCTACACCTTC.

This clonotype appeared a single time. Its ends do not fully match the called genes, so a read error is possible. The V call is TRBV20-1, the J call TRBJ2-5; D might be TRBD1 (7 bases). Germline V CDR1 and CDR2: DFQATT, SNEGSKA (reference sequence). The CDR3 length is 16 residues. For the CDR3, the DNA is TGCTGTGCTAGAGATCTCAGGGGGAGGCCACAAGAGACCCAGTACTTC. It encodes CCARDLRGRPQETQYF.

This chain connects TRBV10-3 to TRBJ2-7; perhaps TRBD1 as D (6 bases). V dropped 6 bases and J dropped 2 bases, with 8 bases sitting between them. CDR3 length: 12 amino acids. Germline loops: CDR1 ENHRY, CDR2 SYGVKD. This CDR3 is CAISQGPYEQYF. The CDR3 nucleotides read TGTGCCATCAGCCAGGGGCCCTACGAGCAGTACTTC.

This clonotype was found many times. V usage is TRBV29-1 and J usage is TRBJ2-5; TRBD2 matches at 9 bases. Losses at the gene ends were 4 bases for V and 1 base for J; bases not matched to a gene: 7. CDR3 length: 15 residues. Per germline, CDR1 SQVTM and CDR2 ANQGSEA. CDR3 in amino acids: CSVGERLAVQETQYF. In DNA form, the CDR3 reads TGCAGCGTTGGGGAGCGACTAGCGGTCCAAGAGACCCAGTACTTC.

This sequence joins TRBV3-1 and TRBJ2-1; 9 bases fit TRBD2. The CDR3 extends over 15 amino acids. The germline V gene encodes CDR1 LGHDT and CDR2 YNNKEL (reference sequence). J was trimmed by 5 bases and V by 0 bases; bases with no gene match: 2. The CDR3 sequence: CASSQETSGHNEQFF. The CDR3 DNA reads as TGTGCCAGCAGCCAAGAGACTAGCGGACACAATGAGCAGTTCTTC.

The chain couples TRBV5-5 to TRBJ1-4; perhaps TRBD1 as D (6 bases). The V end was cut by 4 bases, the J end by 4 bases, with 20 bases between. Germline assignment: CDR1 SGHKS and CDR2 YYEKEE (reference sequence). The CDR3 runs 17 residues. The CDR3 nucleotides are TGTGCCAGCAGCCCCCTAGCTCAAGGGGGTGGTAATGAAAAACTGTTTTTT. Its protein product is CASSPLAQGGGNEKLFF.

This clonotype was observed a few times. The chain has TRBV5-1 and TRBJ2-2; 11 bases match TRBD2. V shed 2 bases, J shed 4 bases, and the junction held 10 bases outside the gene matches. The germline CDR1 and CDR2 sequences are SGHRS and YFSETQ. The CDR3 is 18 amino acids. CDR3 region: CASSFRTSGHWGTGELFF. As DNA, the CDR3 is TGCGCCAGCAGCTTTCGGACTAGCGGGCACTGGGGCACCGGGGAGCTGTTTTTT.

The chain is built from TRBV4-1 and TRBJ2-7; a weak D match, TRBD2 (5 bases). CDR1 is MGHRA, CDR2 YSYEKL, per germline. Trimming took 0 bases from V and 2 from J, leaving 11 bases between them. The CDR3 totals 15 residues. The DNA of the CDR3 is TGCGCCAGCAGCCAAGACGAGGGTGGCCCCTACGAGCAGTACTTC. It yields the protein CASSQDEGGPYEQYF.

This clonotype was picked up many times. The V and J genes are TRBV12-3 or TRBV12-4 and TRBJ1-2, with 7 bases lining up with TRBD1. The length of the CDR3 is 14 residues. The junction had 4 bases not matched to a gene; V was cut back by 4 bases and J by 2 bases. CDR3: CASSWGTDNYGYTF. The DNA of the CDR3 is TGTGCCAGCAGTTGGGGGACAGACAACTATGGCTACACCTTC.

This chain joins TRBV7-9 and TRBJ2-1; perhaps TRBD2 as D (5 bases). Germline CDR1 SEHNR, CDR2 FQNEAQ (reference sequence). V was cut by 5 bases and J by 4 bases, with 18 bases left in between. The CDR3 length is 16 residues. The CDR3 protein is CASSPMVPSRYNEQFF. The CDR3 bases are TGTGCCAGCAGCCCAATGGTCCCTAGCAGATACAATGAGCAGTTCTTC.

CDR3 DNA: TGCAGTGCTAGAGTTCGGGAGGGGGCAGATACGCAGTATTTT. Translated: CSARVREGADTQYF. The V and J genes are TRBV20-1 and TRBJ2-3; 8 bases fit TRBD2. V shed 1 base and J 4 bases; nucleotides not matched to a gene: 4. Germline CDR1 and CDR2: DFQATT and SNEGSKA (reference sequence). The CDR3 covers 14 residues.

This clonotype was seen more than once but under ten times. The V gene is TRBV27, the J gene TRBJ2-2; 7 bases are a match to TRBD1. CDR3 length equals 18 residues. With V trimmed by 7 bases and J by 4 bases, 18 bases remained unmatched. Germline V CDR1 and CDR2: MNHEY, SMNVEV (reference sequence). CDR3 protein: CASKWTLLRQGATGELFF. The CDR3 DNA sequence: TGTGCCAGCAAATGGACACTCCTTCGACAGGGAGCCACCGGGGAGCTGTTTTTT.

The genes are TRBV27 and TRBJ2-5; D is uncertain. V lost 0 bases to trimming and J lost 5 bases, with 7 bases between them. The germline V gene has CDR1 MNHEY and CDR2 SMNVEV (reference sequence). The CDR3 is 13 residues long. The CDR3 nucleotides are TGTGCCAGCAGTTTATCTGAGGATGAGACCCAGTACTTC. This codes for CASSLSEDETQYF.

This sequence joins TRBV27 and TRBJ1-1; 7 bases agree with TRBD1. Per the germline V gene, CDR1 is MNHEY and CDR2 is SMNVEV (reference sequence). The CDR3 is 14 amino acids. Trimming removed 6 bases from V and 6 bases from J; junction bases left unmatched: 10. CDR3 coding DNA: TGTGCCAGCAGGCTCCAGGGGGTCAAATCTGAAGCTTTCTTT. Protein product: CASRLQGVKSEAFF.

The chain uses TRBV5-1 and TRBJ2-3, with a possible D match to TRBD1 (7 bases). Per germline, CDR1 SGHRS and CDR2 YFSETQ. The V gene lost 4 bases and the J gene lost 4 bases, with 22 bases spanning the gap. The CDR3 has 17 residues. CDR3 nucleotides: TGCGCCAGCAGCAATGGGGCGGGGACAGCACTCCCAGATACGCAGTATTTT. Protein: CASSNGAGTALPDTQYF. Using reference TRBV5-1 and TRBJ2-3 for the parts outside the CDR3, the full variable domain is KAGVTQTPRYLIKTRGQQVTLSCSPISGHRSVSWYQQTPGQGLQFLFEYFSETQRNKGNFPGRFSGRQFSNSRSEMNVSTLELGDSALYLCASSNGAGTALPDTQYFGPGTRLTVL.